Presented here are 25 T cell receptor beta chains from one specimen sequenced in a study of blood T cell repertoires in COVID-19. The table came from immunoSEQ multiplex PCR; TCRdb's copy has only in-frame clones and leaves some out. The sample records roughly 38,000 clones, around 85% being singletons. The sequenced material came from peripheral blood. The receptors were gathered from a man at least 80 years old with active or convalescent COVID-19.

The chain uses TRBV6-5 and TRBJ1-4; a possible D gene is TRBD1 (6 bases). The length of the CDR3 is 14 residues. Germline V CDR1 and CDR2: MNHEY, SVGAGI. The V end lost 0 bases, the J end lost 8 bases, and 10 bases lay between the germline ends. The CDR3 DNA is TGTGCCAGCAGTTACTCGTCAGGGGCCGAAAAACTGTTTTTT. As protein: CASSYSSGAEKLFF.

In its sample, this clone was seen a few times. The rearrangement uses TRBV7-6 and TRBJ1-6; 7 bases align to TRBD1. V dropped 1 base and J dropped 10; count of bases not matched to a gene: 10. Looked up from germline, CDR1 is SGHVS and CDR2 is FNYEAQ. The CDR3 has 16 residues. In nucleotides, the CDR3 is TGTGCCAGCAGCTTAGACAGGGGAGGTTGGAGCTCACCCCTCCACTTT. Encoded protein: CASSLDRGGWSSPLHF. Full variable domain (missing parts from reference TRBV7-6 and TRBJ1-6): GAGVSQSPRYKVTKRGQDVALRCDPISGHVSLYWYRQALGQGPEFLTYFNYEAQQDKSGLPNDRFSAERPEGSISTLTIQRTEQRDSAMYRCASSLDRGGWSSPLHFGNGTRLTVT.

This clone was seen just once. The chain recombines TRBV7-9 with TRBJ2-4, with D perhaps TRBD2 (5 bases). V dropped 4 bases and J dropped 4 bases, with 11 bases sitting between them. There are 14 residues in the CDR3. CDR1 and CDR2 (germline): SEHNR, FQNEAQ (reference sequence). The CDR3 DNA reads TGTGCCAGCAGCTCGGTTGAGGGAAAAAACATTCAGTACTTC. Translated, it gives CASSSVEGKNIQYF.

J is TRBJ2-1 and V is TRBV5-1, with 11 bases fitting TRBD2. J was trimmed by 0 bases and V by 2 bases; bases with no gene match: 1. CDR3 length equals 16 residues. Germline V gives CDR1 SGHRS, CDR2 YFSETQ. The CDR3 here is CASSFTSGSSYNEQFF. As DNA, the CDR3 is TGCGCCAGCAGCTTCACTAGCGGGAGCTCCTACAATGAGCAGTTCTTC.

The gene calls are TRBV11-3 and TRBJ2-1; 9 bases agree with TRBD2. Germline V gene lookup returns CDR1 SGHNT and CDR2 YENEEA. With V trimmed by 5 bases and J by 8 bases, 10 bases remained unmatched. The CDR3 has 15 residues. The DNA for the CDR3 is TGTGCCAGCAGCCTGGGGGGTAGCGGGAGTTATGAGCAGTTCTTC. Its translation: CASSLGGSGSYEQFF. Complete variable domain (other parts from reference TRBV11-3 and TRBJ2-1): EAGVVQSPRYKIIEKKQPVAFWCNPISGHNTLYWYLQNLGQGPELLIRYENEEAVDDSQLPKDRFSAERLKGVDSTLKIQPAELGDSAVYLCASSLGGSGSYEQFFGPGTRLTVL.

The rearrangement links TRBV30 to TRBJ1-2; 7 bases are shared with TRBD1. Per germline, CDR1 GTSNPN and CDR2 SVGIG (reference sequence). This CDR3 is built from 13 residues. The ends lost 3 bases at V and 4 bases at J; junction bases unmatched: 5. Here the CDR3 DNA reads TGTGCCTGGAGCTCAGGGGGGCCCTATGGCTACACCTTC. It yields the protein CAWSSGGPYGYTF.

This clone was counted between two and nine times. This chain uses TRBV4-3 with TRBJ1-1; TRBD1 agrees at 9 bases. Germline CDR1 LGHNA, CDR2 YSLEER. J gave up 5 bases and V 3 bases, and 16 bases lay outside the gene matches. The CDR3 extends over 18 amino acids. CDR3 sequence: CASSHHPPGTGKETEAFF. As DNA, the CDR3 is TGCGCCAGCAGCCATCATCCCCCCGGGACAGGGAAGGAGACTGAAGCTTTCTTT.

V and J are TRBV12-5 and TRBJ1-2; 7 bases align to TRBD1. The junction had 7 bases not matched to a gene; V was cut back by 1 base and J by 8 bases. CDR3 size: 14 residues. Germline-derived CDR1 and CDR2 are LGHNT and FRNRAP. The CDR3 DNA reads as TGTGCTAGTGGTTTGGCTCCGACAGGGCAGGGCTACACCTTC. Translation gives CASGLAPTGQGYTF.

This clone was detected a few times. The V gene is TRBV5-1, the J gene TRBJ2-1; 12 bases fit TRBD1. This CDR3 region has 15 residues. Germline values: CDR1 SGHRS, CDR2 YFSETQ. Trimming cost V 0 bases and J 8 bases; bases outside gene matches: 3. The CDR3 loop is CASSLEGTGGDEQFF. The DNA for the CDR3 is TGCGCCAGCAGCTTGGAGGGGACAGGGGGCGATGAGCAGTTCTTC.

A single count supports this clone. The chain recombines TRBV5-8 with TRBJ1-1; D is uncertain. Trimming took 4 bases from V and 6 from J, leaving 16 bases between them. Per the germline V gene, CDR1 is SGHTS and CDR2 is YDEGEE. The CDR3 is 14 amino acids. The CDR3 DNA is TGTGCCAGCAGCCCCGCTTCGATGAGGTCTGAAGCTTTCTTT. It is translated as CASSPASMRSEAFF.

The chain combines TRBV6-2 or TRBV6-3 with TRBJ2-7; D is unclear. V gave up 4 bases and J gave up 2 bases, with 15 bases separating them. Germline CDR1 reads MNHEY; CDR2 reads SVGEGT. The CDR3 covers 15 residues. The CDR3 region is CASSSVGLSTYEQYF. In DNA form, the CDR3 reads TGTGCCAGCAGTTCGGTCGGGTTATCTACCTACGAGCAGTACTTC.

The chain employs TRBV6-4 and TRBJ1-2; a weak D match, TRBD1 (5 bases). Trimming shortened V by 6 bases and J by 8 bases, and 16 bases separated the two germline ends. Germline-derived CDR1 and CDR2 are MRHNA and SNTAGT. This CDR3 comprises 13 residues. The CDR3 reads CASRNVGVEGYTF. Written as DNA, the CDR3 is TGTGCCAGCAGGAACGTAGGGGTGGAGGGCTACACCTTC.

J is TRBJ1-3 and V is TRBV14; D unclear. Per germline, CDR1 SGHDN and CDR2 FVKESK. The germline V and J ends were trimmed by 1 base and 0 bases, with 7 bases remaining between them. The CDR3 is 15 amino acids. The DNA of the CDR3 is TGTGCCAGCAGCCAAGTGGGCCTCTCTGGAAACACCATATATTTT. Translating it yields CASSQVGLSGNTIYF.

The chain joins TRBV7-6 to TRBJ2-7; D may be TRBD1 (5 bases). The length of the CDR3 is 13 residues. V shed 3 bases and J shed 1 base, with 7 bases lying between them. The germline gives CDR1 SGHVS, CDR2 FNYEAQ. As DNA, the CDR3 is TGTGCCAGCAGCTTCGACAGATCCTACGAGCAGTACTTC. It is translated as CASSFDRSYEQYF.

The chain recombines TRBV5-1 with TRBJ2-3; 10 nucleotides align to TRBD2. The CDR3 contains 15 residues. The germline V gene has CDR1 SGHRS and CDR2 YFSETQ. V lost 4 bases and J lost 1; bases outside the gene matches: 3. The chain's CDR3 is CASSGGTSGTDTQYF. CDR3 nucleotides: TGCGCCAGCAGCGGCGGGACTAGCGGCACAGATACGCAGTATTTT.

V and J are TRBV7-2 and TRBJ1-1, with 7 bases fitting TRBD1. The CDR3 is made up of 17 amino acids. CDR1 and CDR2 from the germline V gene are SGHTA and FQGNSA. With V trimmed by 6 bases and J by 5 bases, 18 bases remained unmatched. The CDR3 spells CASRRSEEDRVRTEAFF. DNA for the CDR3: TGTGCCAGCAGGAGGTCCGAAGAAGACAGGGTAAGGACTGAAGCTTTCTTT.

This chain links TRBV6-5 with TRBJ1-4; weak D call: TRBD1 (5 bases). V lost 0 bases, J lost 8 bases, and 16 bases lay in between. This CDR3 comprises 16 residues. The germline CDR1 and CDR2 sequences are MNHEY and SVGAGI. CDR3 coding DNA: TGTGCCAGCAGTTACTCCCACGGGGGTTCAGGCGAAAAACTGTTTTTT. Amino acids: CASSYSHGGSGEKLFF.

This clone was detected a few times. The gene calls are TRBV4-2 and TRBJ2-7; 8 bases are shared with TRBD1. CDR3 length: 18 residues. Germline V gene data show CDR1 as LGHNA and CDR2 as YNFKEQ. Trimming at V came to 1 base and at J to 6 bases, leaving 17 bases not matched to a gene. The CDR3 is CASSQVWTRTGSSSEQYF. The CDR3 nucleotides read TGTGCCAGCAGCCAAGTATGGACCCGGACAGGGTCGTCGTCCGAGCAGTACTTC.

The rearrangement links TRBV11-3 to TRBJ2-1; 10 bases agree with TRBD2. The CDR3 is 15 residues long. With V trimmed by 4 bases and J by 6 bases, 6 bases remained unmatched. Germline CDR1 is SGHNT and CDR2 is YENEEA. Here the CDR3 reads CASSWRLAGPNEQFF. The CDR3 DNA reads TGTGCCAGCAGCTGGCGACTAGCGGGTCCCAATGAGCAGTTCTTC.

The V call is TRBV7-3, the J call TRBJ2-3, with D possibly being TRBD2 (7 bases). Trimming stripped 8 bases from V and 3 bases from J, with 21 bases between. Per germline, CDR1 SGHTA and CDR2 FQGTGA. This CDR3 is 16 amino acids long. The CDR3 region has the DNA TGTGCCAGCTCCGCGGGCGCGGGGGCTACAACAGATACGCAGTATTTT. Translating it yields CASSAGAGATTDTQYF.

The chain is built from TRBV5-5 and TRBJ1-4, with TRBD1 matching 8 bases. Germline CDR1 SGHKS, CDR2 YYEKEE (reference sequence). The CDR3 has 13 amino acids. V shed 9 bases, J shed 2 bases, and the junction held 3 bases outside the gene matches. CDR3 loop: CATRQGTNEKLFF. CDR3 DNA: TGTGCCACGCGACAGGGGACTAATGAAAAACTGTTTTTT.

Details on this clone: The identical CDR3 is also encoded by other nucleotide sequences in the sample. V and J are TRBV6-5 and TRBJ2-3; TRBD1 agrees at 9 bases. The germline V gene has CDR1 MNHEY and CDR2 SVGAGI. Trimming at V came to 2 bases and at J to 2 bases, leaving 2 bases not matched to a gene. The CDR3 spans 15 residues. CDR3 sequence: CASSYRDRVTDTQYF. As DNA, the CDR3 is TGTGCCAGCAGTTACAGGGACAGGGTCACAGATACGCAGTATTTT.

The chain couples TRBV12-5 to TRBJ2-1, with 11 bases fitting TRBD2. V shed 6 bases and J 16 bases; nucleotides not matched to a gene: 5. Germline V CDR1 and CDR2: LGHNT, FRNRAP. This CDR3 has 11 amino acids. The CDR3 protein is CASGYSGGAFF. In DNA form, the CDR3 reads TGTGCTAGTGGATATAGCGGGGGGGCCTTCTTC.

The chain recombines TRBV13 with TRBJ2-2, with 11 nucleotides matching TRBD2. The CDR3 is 16 amino acids. The V gene end was trimmed by 0 bases and the J gene end by 6 bases; junction bases not matched to a gene: 3. CDR1 and CDR2 from the germline V gene are PRHDT and FYEKMQ (reference sequence). The CDR3, as DNA: TGTGCCAGCAGCTTAGGGGCTAGCGGGAGGCCCGGGGAGCTGTTTTTT. Translated: CASSLGASGRPGELFF.

The V call is TRBV7-3, the J call TRBJ2-5, with TRBD1 as a possible D gene (5 bases). The CDR3 runs to 14 residues. The V end lost 5 bases, the J end lost 4 bases, and 14 bases lay between the germline ends. Germline V gives CDR1 SGHTA, CDR2 FQGTGA. CDR3 bases: TGTGCCAGCAGCCTATCAGGGTATCGAGAGACCCAGTACTTC. Its translation: CASSLSGYRETQYF. The full variable domain, in which reference TRBV7-3 and TRBJ2-5 provide the parts outside the CDR3, is GAGVSQTPSNKVTEKGKYVELRCDPISGHTALYWYRQSLGQGPEFLIYFQGTGAADDSGLPNDRFFAVRPEGSVSTLKIQRTERGDSAVYLCASSLSGYRETQYFGPGTRLLVL.